The next 29 T cell receptor beta chains were all read from a single sample in a study of cytomegalovirus exposure and HLA in healthy donors. Both 60 Vbeta primers and 13 Jbeta primers went into the PCR. TCRdb keeps only in-frame clones here, not all; method: immunoSEQ multiplex PCR. The table records about 140,000 clones, 70% to 80% of them present only once. The specimen sequenced was PBMCs. The origin of the receptors is a middle-aged man in good health and CMV-seropositive.

V usage is TRBV25-1 and J usage is TRBJ2-5; 9 bases are a match to TRBD2. V gave up 6 bases and J gave up 2 bases; unmatched junction bases: 4. Germline V lookup: CDR1 MGHDK, CDR2 SYGVNS. The CDR3 totals 14 residues. CDR3 in DNA: TGTGCCAGCAGGCGGGGGGGAGGGCAAGAGACCCAGTACTTC. This encodes CASRRGGGQETQYF.

This clone was observed a few times. The chain has TRBV14 and TRBJ2-1; TRBD2 matches at 8 bases. CDR1 and CDR2 (germline): SGHDN, FVKESK. J gave up 3 bases and V 4 bases, and 8 bases lay outside the gene matches. The CDR3 runs to 16 residues. Written as DNA, the CDR3 is TGTGCCAGCAGCCCTAGAGCGGGAGCGATCTACAATGAGCAGTTCTTC. Its protein product is CASSPRAGAIYNEQFF.

The chain joins TRBV30 to TRBJ1-3; D is unclear. The germline gives CDR1 GTSNPN, CDR2 SVGIG (reference sequence). The CDR3 is made up of 14 amino acids. V was trimmed by 7 bases and J by 0 bases, leaving 13 bases between them. The CDR3 spells CASDTITSGNTIYF. The CDR3 nucleotides are TGTGCCTCTGACACAATAACCTCTGGAAACACCATATATTTT.

This clone showed up just a few times. CDR3 region: CASSDTYNEQFF. DNA of the CDR3: TGTGCCAGCAGTGACACTTACAATGAGCAGTTCTTC. This chain connects TRBV6-4 to TRBJ2-1; D is unclear. Between the trimmed V and J ends, which lost 2 bases and 4 bases, there was a span of 3 bases. CDR1 and CDR2 from the germline V gene are MRHNA and SNTAGT. The CDR3 spans 12 residues.

In its sample, this clone was seen a few times. The J gene is TRBJ1-1, the V gene TRBV6-6; a weak D match, TRBD1 (5 bases). The V end was cut by 4 bases, the J end by 1 base, with 10 bases between. The CDR3 contains 14 residues. Germline V gene sequence: CDR1 MNHNY, CDR2 SVGAGI (reference sequence). CDR3 loop: CASSLGQGNTEAFF. CDR3 DNA: TGTGCCAGCAGTTTGGGGCAGGGGAACACTGAAGCTTTCTTT.

V is TRBV28 and J is TRBJ2-5, with D perhaps TRBD2 (6 bases). CDR3 length: 16 residues. Trimming cost V 3 bases and J 4 bases, with 18 bases left between them. Germline CDR1 reads MDHEN; CDR2 reads SYDVKM. CDR3 residues: CASSFGTAGRSETQYF. CDR3 in DNA: TGTGCCAGCAGTTTTGGGACCGCGGGACGGTCAGAGACCCAGTACTTC.

The chain has TRBV5-6 and TRBJ2-7, with 14 bases matching TRBD2. Germline CDR1 and CDR2: SGHDT and YYEEEE. The CDR3 totals 15 residues. The V and J ends lost 4 bases and 4 bases, in that order; junction bases with no gene match: 4. The CDR3 region is CASSPGLAGEYEQYF. Written as DNA, the CDR3 is TGTGCCAGCAGCCCGGGACTAGCGGGAGAATACGAGCAGTACTTC.

In the case of this clone: In the same sample, other DNA sequences code for this CDR3. The chain combines TRBV5-1 with TRBJ2-1; 12 nucleotides align to TRBD2. Trimming cost V 4 bases and J 3 bases; bases outside gene matches: 2. The CDR3 totals 15 residues. Germline V gene sequence: CDR1 SGHRS, CDR2 YFSETQ. CDR3 nucleotides: TGCGCCAGCAGCCCGACTAGCGGGAGCTACAATGAGCAGTTCTTC. Amino acid sequence: CASSPTSGSYNEQFF. The full variable domain, completed using reference TRBV5-1 and TRBJ2-1, is KAGVTQTPRYLIKTRGQQVTLSCSPISGHRSVSWYQQTPGQGLQFLFEYFSETQRNKGNFPGRFSGRQFSNSRSEMNVSTLELGDSALYLCASSPTSGSYNEQFFGPGTRLTVL.

The DNA for the CDR3 is TGCGCCAGCAGCTTGGTGGCGGGAAACTACGAGCAGTACTTC. This encodes CASSLVAGNYEQYF. The chain has TRBV5-1 and TRBJ2-7; D is perhaps TRBD2 (6 bases). The CDR3 extends over 14 amino acids. Trimming took 0 bases from V and 3 from J, leaving 10 bases between them. Germline V gene sequence: CDR1 SGHRS, CDR2 YFSETQ.

This chain joins TRBV19 and TRBJ1-5; 9 bases map to TRBD1. V lost 6 bases and J lost 2; bases outside the gene matches: 8. The CDR3 sequence is 16 residues long. The germline gives CDR1 LNHDA, CDR2 SQIVND (reference sequence). The CDR3 DNA reads as TGTGCCAGTAGAAGGGGGACAGGGAATGGCAATCAGCCCCAGCATTTT. It is translated as CASRRGTGNGNQPQHF. Full variable domain (remainder filled in from reference TRBV19 and TRBJ1-5): DGGITQSPKYLFRKEGQNVTLSCEQNLNHDAMYWYRQDPGQGLRLIYYSQIVNDFQKGDIAEGYSVSREKKESFPLTVTSAQKNPTAFYLCASRRGTGNGNQPQHFGDGTRLSIL.

This clone came up a few times. The genes are TRBV6-4 and TRBJ1-1; a possible D gene is TRBD1 (5 bases). The CDR3 loop spans 13 amino acids. CDR1 MRHNA and CDR2 SNTAGT come from the germline V gene. Trimming removed 6 bases at V and 1 base at J, with 9 bases between. The DNA for the CDR3 is TGTGCCAGCAGCAGGGTGGCGAACACTGAAGCTTTCTTT. This gives the protein CASSRVANTEAFF.

CDR3 in amino acids: CASSHYRDRRTDTQYF. CDR3 DNA sequence: TGTGCCAGCAGCCATTATAGGGACAGGCGCACAGATACGCAGTATTTT. The chain recombines TRBV11-2 with TRBJ2-3; 8 bases fit TRBD1. Germline CDR1 is SGHAT and CDR2 is FQNNGV. V dropped 5 bases and J dropped 1; count of bases not matched to a gene: 8. This CDR3 contains 16 residues.

This clone was seen once. The rearrangement uses TRBV6-6 and TRBJ1-1; 12 bases line up with TRBD1. The germline gives CDR1 MNHNY, CDR2 SVGAGI (reference sequence). The CDR3 has 15 residues. Trimming took 6 bases from V and 2 from J; bases not matched to a gene: 4. The CDR3 sequence: CASSWDRGPNTEAFF. The CDR3 DNA sequence: TGTGCCAGCAGCTGGGACAGGGGGCCAAACACTGAAGCTTTCTTT.

The CDR3 region has the DNA TGTGCCAGCAGCCTTCCAGGTTCCTTATACGAGCAGTACTTC. It codes for CASSLPGSLYEQYF. V usage is TRBV4-2 and J usage is TRBJ2-7; the D is unclear. The V gene's germline CDR1 is LGHNA and CDR2 YNFKEQ. This CDR3 spans 14 amino acids. V dropped 4 bases and J dropped 4 bases, with 14 bases sitting between them.

As for this clone: The conserved phenylalanine or tryptophan is not found at the CDR3 terminus, so this likely reflects a read error. As DNA, the CDR3 is TGTGCCAGCAGCAGGACAGACTACTATACCGAGCAGTACTCC. This encodes CASSRTDYYTEQYS. The chain is built from TRBV7-9 and TRBJ2-7; tentatively, D is TRBD1 (6 bases). Germline V gene data show CDR1 as SEHNR and CDR2 as FQNEAQ (reference sequence). V was shortened by 5 bases and J by 6 bases, with 17 bases between the two germline ends. CDR3 length: 14 residues.

The chain recombines TRBV7-9 with TRBJ1-4, with D possibly being TRBD1 (5 bases). Germline V lookup: CDR1 SEHNR, CDR2 FQNEAQ (reference sequence). V was cut by 3 bases and J by 8 bases, with 16 bases left in between. CDR3 length: 15 residues. This CDR3 reads CASSFLGEFQEKLFF. CDR3 nucleotide sequence: TGTGCCAGCAGCTTTTTAGGGGAATTTCAAGAAAAACTGTTTTTT.

V and J are TRBV28 and TRBJ2-7; 8 bases are shared with TRBD1. The CDR3 extends over 15 amino acids. The germline CDR1 and CDR2 sequences are MDHEN and SYDVKM. V was pared by 7 bases and J by 3 bases, with 11 bases of the junction left unmatched. The chain's CDR3 is CASNPADRVIYEQYF. The CDR3 DNA sequence: TGTGCCAGCAACCCAGCGGACAGGGTAATCTACGAGCAGTACTTC. Drawing the rest from reference TRBV28 and TRBJ2-7, the complete variable domain is DVKVTQSSRYLVKRTGEKVFLECVQDMDHENMFWYRQDPGLGLRLIYFSYDVKMKEKGDIPEGYSVSREKKERFSLILESASTNQTSMYLCASNPADRVIYEQYFGPGTRLTVT.

V usage is TRBV6-5 and J usage is TRBJ2-2; no clear D gene. The CDR3 is 13 residues long. The V end lost 0 bases, the J end lost 5 bases, and 4 bases lay between the germline ends. The germline gives CDR1 MNHEY, CDR2 SVGAGI. For the CDR3, the DNA is TGTGCCAGCAGTTACTCGAGTACCGGGGAGCTGTTTTTT. Protein product: CASSYSSTGELFF.

This chain joins TRBV10-3 and TRBJ1-3, with D perhaps TRBD1 (5 bases). V was trimmed by 0 bases and J by 13 bases, leaving 13 bases between them. Germline V gives CDR1 ENHRY, CDR2 SYGVKD. This CDR3 comprises 13 residues. The CDR3 DNA follows: TGTGCCATCAGTGAGTCGACTCTGGGGGGTATATATTTT. Protein sequence: CAISESTLGGIYF.

The chain combines TRBV29-1 with TRBJ2-1; 13 bases align to TRBD2. Germline assignment: CDR1 SQVTM and CDR2 ANQGSEA. This CDR3 contains 13 residues. Losses at the gene ends were 7 bases for V and 10 bases for J; bases not matched to a gene: 7. The CDR3 region is CSAGLAGDQEQFF. CDR3 in DNA: TGCAGCGCTGGACTAGCGGGAGACCAGGAGCAGTTCTTC.

The chain links TRBV11-2 to TRBJ2-7, with 8 bases that match TRBD2. The junction had 9 bases not matched to a gene; V was cut back by 5 bases and J by 3 bases. Germline CDR1 and CDR2: SGHAT and FQNNGV. The length of the CDR3 is 15 residues. The CDR3 DNA is TGTGCCAGCAGCCGAGAGGGGACTAGTGTCTACGAGCAGTACTTC. Translating it yields CASSREGTSVYEQYF.

The chain combines TRBV4-1 with TRBJ1-1, with unresolved D. V was pared by 0 bases and J by 10 bases, with 24 bases between. The CDR3 length is 17 residues. CDR1 is MGHRA and CDR2 is YSYEKL in the germline V gene. CDR3 loop: CASSQEVSGTLGKGAFF. As DNA, the CDR3 is TGCGCCAGCAGCCAAGAGGTGAGCGGTACCTTGGGGAAAGGAGCTTTCTTT.

The V call is TRBV6-5, the J call TRBJ1-2, with 7 bases matching TRBD1. The junction had 8 bases not matched to a gene; V was cut back by 5 bases and J by 8 bases. The CDR3 totals 13 residues. Germline lookup yields CDR1 MNHEY and CDR2 SVGAGI. CDR3 residues: CASSDRVRSGYTF. Written as DNA, the CDR3 is TGTGCCAGCAGTGACAGGGTACGGAGCGGCTACACCTTC.

The rearrangement links TRBV9 to TRBJ2-5; TRBD1 agrees at 8 bases. Germline CDR1 and CDR2: SGDLS and YYNGEE. The V and J ends lost 4 bases and 4 bases, in that order; junction bases with no gene match: 12. The CDR3 totals 16 residues. The CDR3 nucleotides are TGTGCCAGCAGCCCCCAGACAGGGGCCCTCGGAGAGACCCAGTACTTC. Its translation is CASSPQTGALGETQYF.

The V gene is TRBV30, the J gene TRBJ1-4, with 9 bases matching TRBD1. The V gene end was trimmed by 5 bases and the J gene end by 7 bases; junction bases not matched to a gene: 20. The CDR3 runs to 18 residues. Germline V gene data show CDR1 as GTSNPN and CDR2 as SVGIG (reference sequence). The CDR3 nucleotides read TGTGCCTGGGGAGAGGGACAGGGCCGATTGGAGATGCGTGAAAAACTGTTTTTT. Protein sequence: CAWGEGQGRLEMREKLFF.

The gene calls are TRBV5-1 and TRBJ2-7, with D perhaps TRBD1 (7 bases). Germline V gene sequence: CDR1 SGHRS, CDR2 YFSETQ. The CDR3 sequence is 13 residues long. Deletions cut 0 bases from V and 7 bases from J, with 11 bases between. CDR3 region: CASSLEGAGEQYF. The DNA of the CDR3 is TGCGCCAGCAGCTTGGAGGGGGCGGGGGAGCAGTACTTC.

The chain combines TRBV30 with TRBJ2-4, with 12 bases lining up with TRBD1. The CDR3 loop spans 14 amino acids. V lost 5 bases and J lost 6; bases outside the gene matches: 5. Looked up from germline, CDR1 is GTSNPN and CDR2 is SVGIG (reference sequence). CDR3 loop: CAWAGTGGRNIQYF. The CDR3 DNA sequence: TGTGCCTGGGCCGGGACAGGGGGCAGAAACATTCAGTACTTC.

This chain connects TRBV6-5 to TRBJ1-5, with unresolved D. Germline CDR1 reads MNHEY; CDR2 reads SVGAGI. The CDR3 has 13 residues. Trimming took 6 bases from V and 7 from J, leaving 13 bases between them. In DNA form, the CDR3 reads TGTGCCAGCAGAACAACCTTCGTGCAGCCCCAGCATTTT. This gives the protein CASRTTFVQPQHF.

The V call is TRBV6-5, the J call TRBJ2-3; D not certain. Germline V gene data show CDR1 as MNHEY and CDR2 as SVGAGI. V was clipped by 10 bases and J by 3 bases, with 8 bases between them. The CDR3 extends over 11 amino acids. Written as DNA, the CDR3 is TGTGCCACACGGAGAACAGATACGCAGTATTTT. Encoded protein: CATRRTDTQYF.